Shown below are 25 T cell receptor beta chains from a single sample sequenced in a study of blood T cell repertoires in COVID-19. Clones were sequenced by immunoSEQ multiplex PCR, and TCRdb holds only the in-frame ones, with some missing. This sample yields 25,000 to 35,000 clones, of which 70% to 90% are seen a single time; 6.5% to 10% belongs to the top ten. Sequencing was performed on peripheral blood. These receptors were collected from a man between 60 and 70 years old with COVID-19, enrolled during active disease.

The rearrangement uses TRBV29-1 and TRBJ1-4; the match to TRBD1 covers 11 bases. Germline V gene lookup returns CDR1 SQVTM and CDR2 ANQGSEA. Trimming at V came to 6 bases and at J to 0 bases, leaving 0 bases not matched to a gene. The CDR3 covers 14 residues. CDR3 sequence (DNA): TGCAGCGTGGGACAGGGGGCAACTAATGAAAAACTGTTTTTT. Encoded protein: CSVGQGATNEKLFF. The full variable domain, rest sourced from reference TRBV29-1 and TRBJ1-4, is SAVISQKPSRDICQRGTSLTIQCQVDSQVTMMFWYRQQPGQSLTLIATANQGSEATYESGFVIDKFPISRPNLTFSTLTVSNMSPEDSSIYLCSVGQGATNEKLFFGSGTQLSVL.

The table lists this clone with a few counts. This chain uses TRBV28 with TRBJ2-1; no definite D call. CDR3 length: 14 amino acids. V shed 5 bases and J shed 7 bases, with 15 bases lying between them. From germline, CDR1 is MDHEN and CDR2 SYDVKM. CDR3 bases: TGTGCCAGCAGTCCGTGGGTAGCTTCGAATGAGCAGTTCTTC. This gives the protein CASSPWVASNEQFF.

The CDR3 here is CATSDTGLAGDTQYF. CDR3 coding DNA: TGTGCCACCAGTGATACAGGACTAGCGGGAGATACGCAGTATTTT. The chain employs TRBV24-1 and TRBJ2-3, with 11 bases fitting TRBD2. J gave up 5 bases and V 3 bases, and 3 bases lay outside the gene matches. The germline gives CDR1 KGHDR, CDR2 SFDVKD. The CDR3 has 15 residues.

The V call is TRBV19, the J call TRBJ2-2; 9 bases map to TRBD1. Per the germline V gene, CDR1 is LNHDA and CDR2 is SQIVND (reference sequence). J lost 4 bases, V lost 7 bases, and 7 bases had no gene match. CDR3 length: 15 residues. The CDR3 DNA reads TGTGCCAGTAAGGTGGGGACAGGGCCCACCGGGGAGCTGTTTTTT. Residues: CASKVGTGPTGELFF.

The V and J genes are TRBV27 and TRBJ2-5, with a tentative D call TRBD1 (6 bases). The CDR3 has 15 amino acids. Trimming shortened V by 5 bases and J by 1 base, and 14 bases separated the two germline ends. Germline CDR1 is MNHEY and CDR2 is SMNVEV (reference sequence). The CDR3 DNA follows: TGTGCCAGCAGTCGGGCTACAGGGATCCAAGAGACCCAGTACTTC. It translates to CASSRATGIQETQYF.

Here the CDR3 DNA reads TGCGCCAGCAGAACAGGGGCAACTAATGAAAAACTGTTTTTT. It specifies CASRTGATNEKLFF. The chain carries TRBV10-2 and TRBJ1-4; TRBD1 agrees at 7 bases. V shed 6 bases and J 0 bases; nucleotides not matched to a gene: 1. There are 14 residues in the CDR3. Per the germline V gene, CDR1 is WSHSY and CDR2 is SAAADI.

This chain links TRBV15 with TRBJ2-2, with TRBD1 matching over 9 bases. CDR3 length: 16 residues. Germline CDR1 and CDR2: LNHNV and YYDKDF (reference sequence). J lost 1 base, V lost 0 bases, and 0 bases had no gene match. The DNA of the CDR3 is TGTGCCACCAGCAGAGAGGGACAGGGGAACACCGGGGAGCTGTTTTTT. Encoded protein: CATSREGQGNTGELFF.

This sequence joins TRBV1 and TRBJ2-3; the table assigns TRBD2, which was not confirmed against the DNA. TRBV1 is a pseudogene locus. The CDR3 has 17 residues. CDR3 bases: TGCACCAGCAGCCAAGAGGTGGTAGCGGGAGTACTAGATACGCAGTATTTT. Amino acid sequence: CTSSQEVVAGVLDTQYF.

V and J are TRBV4-1 and TRBJ2-5, with a weak D call TRBD1 (5 bases). Germline V gives CDR1 MGHRA, CDR2 YSYEKL. Trimming took 0 bases from V and 0 from J, leaving 11 bases between them. The CDR3 has 16 amino acids. The CDR3 loop is CASSQDGATYQETQYF. CDR3 in DNA: TGCGCCAGCAGCCAAGATGGGGCCACATACCAAGAGACCCAGTACTTC.

This chain links TRBV24-1 with TRBJ1-2, with 7 bases that match TRBD1. CDR1 and CDR2 from the germline V gene are KGHDR and SFDVKD. The CDR3 runs to 15 residues. V lost 0 bases to trimming and J lost 2 bases; unmatched junction nucleotides: 2. CDR3 loop: CATSDLQTGNYGYTF. CDR3 nucleotide sequence: TGTGCCACCAGTGATTTGCAGACAGGGAACTATGGCTACACCTTC.

This clone is a singleton in its sample. CDR3 in amino acids: CATSEGGSSNSPLHF. The CDR3 coding sequence is TGTGCCACCAGTGAGGGCGGGTCATCTAATTCACCCCTCCACTTT. The chain combines TRBV24-1 with TRBJ1-6, with no clear D. The CDR3 loop spans 15 amino acids. Trimming stripped 4 bases from V and 6 bases from J, with 12 bases between. CDR1 and CDR2 from the germline V gene are KGHDR and SFDVKD.

The chain recombines TRBV7-9 with TRBJ1-1; D may be TRBD1 (5 bases). This CDR3 spans 15 amino acids. Between the trimmed V and J ends, which lost 0 bases and 4 bases, there was a span of 12 bases. Germline-derived CDR1 and CDR2 are SEHNR and FQNEAQ (reference sequence). The CDR3 here is CASSLAGAGGTEAFF. For the CDR3, the DNA is TGTGCCAGCAGCTTAGCAGGGGCCGGTGGCACTGAAGCTTTCTTT.

The chain is built from TRBV7-8 and TRBJ2-7, with TRBD2 matching over 12 bases. V shed 1 base, J shed 0 bases, and the junction held 10 bases outside the gene matches. The germline V gene encodes CDR1 SGHVS and CDR2 FQNEAQ. There are 19 residues in the CDR3. CDR3 sequence: CASSLEGTSGSTFSYEQYF. In DNA, the CDR3 is TGTGCCAGCAGCTTAGAAGGGACTAGCGGGTCTACCTTCTCCTACGAGCAGTACTTC. Full variable domain (remainder filled in from reference TRBV7-8 and TRBJ2-7): GAGVSQSPRYKVAKRGQDVALRCDPISGHVSLFWYQQALGQGPEFLTYFQNEAQLDKSGLPSDRFFAERPEGSVSTLKIQRTQQEDSAVYLCASSLEGTSGSTFSYEQYFGPGTRLTVT.

V gene TRBV27 combines with J gene TRBJ2-7, with 10 bases fitting TRBD2. Germline loops: CDR1 MNHEY, CDR2 SMNVEV (reference sequence). V shed 3 bases, J shed 2 bases, and the junction held 10 bases outside the gene matches. CDR3 length: 17 amino acids. DNA for the CDR3: TGTGCCAGCAGTTTTCGGATGGGACTAGCGCAAACCTACGAGCAGTACTTC. It yields the protein CASSFRMGLAQTYEQYF.

The rearrangement links TRBV21-1 to TRBJ1-1. TRBV21-1 is tagged as a pseudogene. The CDR3 is 16 amino acids. As DNA, the CDR3 is TGTGCCAGCAGCAAAGGAGGAATCACTATGAACACTGAAGCTTTCTTT. Amino acids: CASSKGGITMNTEAFF.

The gene calls are TRBV3-1 (or the pseudogene TRBV3-2) and TRBJ1-6; a possible D gene is TRBD1 (6 bases). The CDR3 is made up of 14 amino acids. CDR1 and CDR2 from the germline V gene are LGHDT and YNNKEL (reference sequence). V was pared by 3 bases and J by 7 bases, with 10 bases between. The CDR3 bases are TGTGCCAGCAGCCAGCGACAGGAGAATTCACCCCTCCACTTT. Translated, it gives CASSQRQENSPLHF.

This sequence joins TRBV6-5 and TRBJ1-1; weak D call: TRBD1 (5 bases). CDR1 and CDR2 from the germline V gene are MNHEY and SVGAGI. Deletions cut 8 bases from V and 2 bases from J, with 12 bases between. This CDR3 comprises 13 residues. The CDR3 DNA reads as TGTGCCAGCTTTAGACAGCAAAACACTGAAGCTTTCTTT. This encodes CASFRQQNTEAFF.

V and J are TRBV28 and TRBJ1-1; TRBD1 aligns across 8 bases. CDR3 length: 20 residues. The germline V gene encodes CDR1 MDHEN and CDR2 SYDVKM. Losses at the gene ends were 3 bases for V and 5 bases for J; bases not matched to a gene: 23. The DNA of the CDR3 is TGTGCCAGCAGTTTGCCCACGTTGGCCGCCAGGGGGCAGATGGGGACTGAAGCTTTCTTT. Translating gives CASSLPTLAARGQMGTEAFF.

This chain's CDR3 is CASSPHRDYSNQPQHF. As DNA, the CDR3 is TGCGCCAGCAGCCCTCACCGGGATTATAGCAATCAGCCCCAGCATTTT. The chain links TRBV4-3 to TRBJ1-5; D is ambiguous. Trimming stripped 4 bases from V and 0 bases from J, with 13 bases between. The CDR3 has 16 residues. Germline CDR1 LGHNA, CDR2 YSLEER.

This chain uses TRBV4-1 with TRBJ2-7; 7 positions agree with TRBD1. The germline V gene has CDR1 MGHRA and CDR2 YSYEKL. The CDR3 runs 16 residues. Trimming took 0 bases from V and 0 from J; bases not matched to a gene: 5. This CDR3 is CASSQDLAGGSYEQYF. The CDR3 DNA follows: TGCGCCAGCAGCCAAGATCTTGCAGGGGGCTCCTACGAGCAGTACTTC.

This chain joins TRBV6-5 and TRBJ2-7; tentatively, D is TRBD1 (6 bases). The CDR3 is made up of 16 amino acids. Deletions cut 2 bases from V and 2 bases from J, with 16 bases between. Germline loops: CDR1 MNHEY, CDR2 SVGAGI. The CDR3 bases are TGTGCCAGCAGTTACGGCAGGCGGACAGCAACCTACGAGCAGTACTTC. It specifies CASSYGRRTATYEQYF.

The chain has TRBV30 and TRBJ1-2, with 7 bases that match TRBD1. Germline V gene sequence: CDR1 GTSNPN, CDR2 SVGIG (reference sequence). With V trimmed by 4 bases and J by 3 bases, 2 bases remained unmatched. The CDR3 is 12 residues long. The CDR3 loop reads CAWTDRYYGYTF. CDR3 DNA: TGTGCCTGGACGGACAGGTACTATGGCTACACCTTC.

This chain links TRBV7-8 with TRBJ1-4; TRBD1 is a possible D gene (5 bases). Looked up from germline, CDR1 is SGHVS and CDR2 is FQNEAQ. This CDR3 spans 15 amino acids. V dropped 6 bases and J dropped 1 base, with 12 bases sitting between them. CDR3 region: CASRKDGQTNEKLFF. The CDR3 DNA reads as TGTGCCAGCAGAAAGGACGGACAAACTAATGAAAAACTGTTTTTT.

A few counts support this clone. The sample has other DNA sequences that encode this CDR3 too. The chain employs TRBV28 and TRBJ1-1, with 8 bases matching TRBD1. From germline, CDR1 is MDHEN and CDR2 SYDVKM. V dropped 5 bases and J dropped 5; count of bases not matched to a gene: 4. This CDR3 region has 13 residues. This chain's CDR3 is CASSRQGRTEAFF. The CDR3 bases are TGTGCCAGCAGTCGACAGGGGCGAACTGAAGCTTTCTTT.

This chain links TRBV10-3 with TRBJ1-1; 9 bases agree with TRBD1. The V gene's germline CDR1 is ENHRY and CDR2 SYGVKD. The CDR3 sequence is 13 residues long. V lost 11 bases, J lost 4 bases, and 8 bases stayed unmatched. The CDR3 nucleotides are TGTGCCGCCCGAGGGACAGGGAGCACTGAAGCTTTCTTT. Encoded protein: CAARGTGSTEAFF.